The rows below give T cell receptor beta chains drawn from one sample of a study of blood T cell repertoires in COVID-19. Some clones are missing from TCRdb's copy, which holds only in-frame ones; the method was immunoSEQ multiplex PCR. Here the sample spans some 210,000 clones, around 86% being singletons. Sequenced material: peripheral blood. The receptors originated from a man aged 60 to 69 who had recovered from COVID-19. Both conserved end residues are part of each CDR3. D genes are given only for firm matches. A row's size may be missing; if present it is once, few, many or a size class.

TRBD2	15	many	TRBJ2-3	TRBV19	CASSIASGGTDTQYF	TGTGCCAGTAGTATCGCTAGCGGGGGGACAGATACGCAGTATTTT
.	14	.	TRBJ1-2	TRBV5-1	CASSSQGSGYGYTF	TGCGCCAGCAGCTCACAGGGTAGTGGCTATGGCTACACCTTC
TRBD1	15	.	TRBJ1-2	TRBV7-8	CASSLGGTGAIGYTF	TGTGCCAGCAGCTTGGGTGGGACAGGGGCTATCGGCTACACCTTC
.	17	.	TRBJ2-4	TRBV5-8	CASSTTGAGIAKNIQYF	TGTGCCAGCAGCACCACCGGGGCGGGGATAGCCAAAAACATTCAGTACTTC
.	15	.	TRBJ1-1	TRBV6-4	CASRFQGTVDTEAFF	TGTGCCAGCAGATTCCAAGGGACTGTGGACACTGAAGCTTTCTTT
.	14	.	TRBJ2-3	TRBV7-2	CASSFSGGTDTQYF	TGTGCCAGCAGCTTTAGCGGTGGCACAGATACGCAGTATTTT
.	14	few	TRBJ1-5	TRBV19	CASKSGQFNQPQHF	TGTGCCAGTAAGTCCGGACAGTTCAATCAGCCCCAGCATTTT
TRBD1	16	.	TRBJ1-5	TRBV19	CASSRDSHGSNQPQHF	TGTGCCAGTAGTCGGGACAGCCACGGTAGCAATCAGCCCCAGCATTTT
TRBD1	13	.	TRBJ1-2	TRBV10-3	CAISRDRDYGYTF	TGTGCCATCAGCCGGGACAGGGACTATGGCTACACCTTC
TRBD2	14	.	TRBJ2-1	TRBV6-1	CASSEIAGSNEQFF	TGTGCCAGCAGTGAAATAGCGGGAAGCAATGAGCAGTTCTTC